This T cell receptor (beta chain) was documented in a study of metastatic and nonmetastatic thyroid tumors. CDR1 and CDR2 (germline): MNHEY, SVGEGT. The V end lost 8 bases, the J end lost 0 bases, and 10 bases lay between the germline ends. The CDR3 is 14 amino acids. A few counts support this clone. Methods used by the authors: For papillary thyroid cancer, a distant-metastasis classifier was constructed from CDR3 differences observed across clinicopathological groups. TCRdb reassembled clones from the PCR reads with MiXCR. The V and J calls and clone size are TCRdb's, not the authors'. This sample yields tens of thousands of clones, of which 20% to 25% are seen a single time; approximately 14% belongs to the top ten. Thyroid surgery had not been preceded by any treatment in any patient.

The clonotype was recovered from a female donor with papillary thyroid cancer or a benign thyroid nodule (not recorded which). Some clones in this sample may be carry-over from other donors' samples. The chain couples TRBV6-2 or TRBV6-3 to TRBJ1-4; D is uncertain. Input material: tumor tissue. The DNA for the CDR3 is TGTGCCAGCGCTTTGATTGCAACTAATGAAAAACTGTTTTTT. Encoded protein: CASALIATNEKLFF.